This is a list of T cell receptor beta chains from one sample in a study of long-term antiretroviral therapy in people with HIV. The assay was immunoSEQ multiplex PCR, and TCRdb's table has in-frame clones only and misses some. The sample has 20,000 to 25,000 clones, around 80% seen once. Specimen: unsorted PBMCs, collected 1.2 years after starting antiretroviral therapy. The receptor source for this set is a woman in her thirties or forties with HIV. The CDR3 runs from the conserved cysteine through the conserved F or W. A D gene is named only where the DNA matches it firmly. Some rows mark clone size as missing; the rest say once, few, many or name a class of expanded clone.

CASSLGGNSGNTIYF	TGCGCCAGCAGCTTGGGAGGGAACTCTGGAAACACCATATATTTT	.	TRBV5-1	once	TRBJ1-3
CASSLAQGLARTGELFF	TGCGCCAGCAGCCTAGCTCAGGGACTAGCGAGAACCGGGGAGCTGTTTTTT	TRBD2	TRBV5-1	few	TRBJ2-2
CASSTQVAGGTDTQYF	TGCGCCAGCAGTACGCAGGTAGCGGGGGGCACAGATACGCAGTATTTT	TRBD2	TRBV4-3	.	TRBJ2-3
CASSELLAAASGANVLTF	TGTGCCAGCAGTGAGTTGCTAGCGGCAGCCTCTGGGGCCAACGTCCTGACTTTC	TRBD2	TRBV25-1	.	TRBJ2-6
CASALGGTGNTIYF	TGTGCCAGCGCCCTCGGGGGTACGGGAAACACCATATATTTT	.	TRBV5-6	once	TRBJ1-3
CSANRGYEQYF	TGCAGTGCTAACAGAGGCTACGAGCAGTACTTC	.	TRBV20-1	.	TRBJ2-7
CASSLAEGFGYEQYF	TGTGCCAGCAGCTTAGCGGAAGGGTTTGGGTACGAGCAGTACTTC	.	TRBV7-9	once	TRBJ2-7
CASYSAPTGNTIYF	TGTGCCAGCTATTCCGCTCCCACTGGAAACACCATATATTTT	.	TRBV6-5	.	TRBJ1-3
CASSYGTGTYEQYF	TGTGCCAGCAGCTACGGTACGGGGACCTACGAGCAGTACTTC	.	TRBV13	few	TRBJ2-7
CASSTDNGYEQYF	TGCGCCAGCAGCACAGACAACGGCTACGAGCAGTACTTC	.	TRBV4-1	once	TRBJ2-7
CASSLRDREWTEAFF	TGCGCCAGCAGCCTCAGGGACAGGGAATGGACTGAAGCTTTCTTT	TRBD1	TRBV5-1	.	TRBJ1-1
CASSEGSSGNTIYF	TGTGCCAGCAGTGAGGGTAGCTCTGGAAACACCATATATTTT	.	TRBV6-1	.	TRBJ1-3
CASKASGPSYEQYF	TGTGCCAGCAAGGCGAGCGGGCCCTCCTACGAGCAGTACTTC	.	TRBV14	.	TRBJ2-7
CAWSVLGNEQFF	TGTGCCTGGAGTGTACTAGGGAATGAGCAGTTCTTC	.	TRBV30	.	TRBJ2-1
CASSYGQGGSGELFF	TGTGCCAGCAGCTACGGACAGGGTGGGTCCGGGGAGCTGTTTTTT	TRBD1	TRBV7-6	.	TRBJ2-2
CASTGQGVSTDTQYF	TGTGCCAGCACCGGACAGGGTGTTAGCACAGATACGCAGTATTTT	TRBD1	TRBV6-1	.	TRBJ2-3
CASSPRATGGFFSGNTIYF	TGTGCCAGCAGCCCCCGGGCGACAGGGGGATTTTTCTCTGGAAACACCATATATTTT	TRBD1	TRBV5-6	.	TRBJ1-3
CASSLGGSNEQYF	TGTGCCAGCAGCTTAGGTGGGTCCAACGAGCAGTACTTC	.	TRBV7-7	few	TRBJ2-7
CASSIPQGTNTEAFF	TGTGCCAGCAGCATTCCACAGGGGACCAACACTGAAGCTTTCTTT	TRBD1	TRBV7-6	few	TRBJ1-1
CASSIVTGSDEQFF	TGTGCCAGTAGTATAGTGACAGGGTCCGATGAGCAGTTCTTC	TRBD1	TRBV19	.	TRBJ2-1
CASSHSYEQYF	TGTGCCAGCAGCCATAGCTACGAGCAGTACTTC	.	TRBV5-6	.	TRBJ2-7
CASSVGGSGGSSYNEQFF	TGTGCCAGCAGCGTAGGGGGTAGCGGGGGGTCATCCTACAATGAGCAGTTCTTC	TRBD2	TRBV9	.	TRBJ2-1
CASSKRDTEAFF	TGTGCCAGCTCAAAAAGGGACACTGAAGCTTTCTTT	.	TRBV18	.	TRBJ1-1
CASSLLRGDGNSPLHF	TGCGCCAGCAGCTTGTTGAGGGGTGATGGTAATTCACCCCTCCACTTT	.	TRBV5-1	few	TRBJ1-6
CASRDRGEYEPQHF	TGTGCCAGCAGGGACAGGGGAGAATATGAGCCCCAGCATTTT	TRBD1	TRBV6-1	.	TRBJ1-5
CASSSGQGFSGYTF	TGTGCCAGCAGCTCAGGACAGGGTTTTAGTGGCTACACCTTC	TRBD1	TRBV7-2	.	TRBJ1-2
CASSRGATNEKLFF	TGTGCCAGCAGCCGGGGAGCAACTAATGAAAAACTGTTTTTT	.	TRBV9	.	TRBJ1-4
CASSPRTGFTDTQYF	TGTGCCAGCAGCCCCCGGACAGGTTTCACAGATACGCAGTATTTT	TRBD1	TRBV7-7	.	TRBJ2-3
CASSQDKGTDTQYF	TGCGCCAGCAGCCAAGATAAGGGGACAGATACGCAGTATTTT	.	TRBV4-3	once	TRBJ2-3
CSVDVDRPLGNEQFF	TGCAGCGTTGATGTTGACAGGCCGTTAGGAAATGAGCAGTTCTTC	.	TRBV29-1	.	TRBJ2-1
CASRNGVFETQYF	TGTGCCAGCAGGAATGGGGTCTTTGAGACCCAGTACTTC	.	TRBV6-5	.	TRBJ2-5
CASSNVTSAGNTGELFF	TGTGCCAGTAGCAACGTAACTAGCGCTGGAAACACCGGGGAGCTGTTTTTT	TRBD2	TRBV19	.	TRBJ2-2
CASSLGPTGGSEQYF	TGTGCCAGCAGCTTAGGCCCGACAGGGGGAAGCGAGCAGTACTTC	TRBD1	TRBV13	.	TRBJ2-7
CASSPSQGAWGTEAFF	TGTGCCAGCTCACCAAGTCAGGGGGCATGGGGAACTGAAGCTTTCTTT	TRBD1	TRBV18	.	TRBJ1-1
CASSYGKGTYGYTF	TGTGCCAGCAGTTACGGGAAGGGGACTTATGGCTACACCTTC	.	TRBV6-5	.	TRBJ1-2